This TCR beta chain was sequenced in a study of blood T cell repertoires in COVID-19. Background on the study: Acute and convalescent COVID-19 samples came from the United States, Italy and Spain.

Sequencing used immunoSEQ multiplex PCR; TCRdb keeps in-frame clones, though not all of them. The table records about 88,000 clones, roughly nine tenths of them present only once. This clone was seen just once. The CDR3 spans 13 residues. The V gene's germline CDR1 is SGDLS and CDR2 YYNGEE. Trimming removed 3 bases from V and 4 bases from J; junction bases left unmatched: 3. The sequenced material came from peripheral blood. J is TRBJ2-5 and V is TRBV9; 7 nucleotides agree with TRBD1. The origin of this receptor is a male donor with acute or convalescent COVID-19. The CDR3 region is CASSEGTAETQYF. The CDR3, as DNA: TGTGCCAGCAGCGAGGGGACAGCAGAGACCCAGTACTTC.